Following are 10 T cell receptor beta chains from one sample sequenced in a study of cytomegalovirus exposure and HLA in healthy donors. The PCR contained 60 Vbeta and 13 Jbeta primers. TCRdb's copy holds only in-frame clones and misses some; the assay was immunoSEQ multiplex PCR. The profile covers about 180,000 clones, with roughly 87% appearing a single time and 1.5% taken by the ten largest. The specimen sequenced was PBMCs. The receptors come from a middle-aged man in good health and CMV-seronegative.

The chain joins TRBV9 to TRBJ2-7; D uncertain. The V gene's germline CDR1 is SGDLS and CDR2 YYNGEE. Trimming took off 0 bases at V and 2 bases at J, with 12 bases between the two ends. The CDR3 runs to 15 residues. The CDR3: CASSVASTVPYEQYF. The CDR3 DNA reads TGTGCCAGCAGCGTAGCTAGTACGGTCCCCTACGAGCAGTACTTC.

Notes on this clone: At one of its ends the junction is not consistent with the germline gene, which may arise from a read error. The chain uses TRBV7-7 and TRBJ2-5; weak D call: TRBD1 (6 bases). Germline assignment: CDR1 SSHAT and CDR2 FNYEAQ (reference sequence). This CDR3 region has 13 residues. This CDR3 is CASSTGQWETQYF. The CDR3 bases are TGTGCTAGCAGCACAGGGCAGTGGGAGACCCAGTACTTC.

This clone has more than one count but fewer than ten. Other DNA sequences in the same sample also yield this CDR3. The V and J genes are TRBV7-9 and TRBJ2-5, with D tentatively TRBD2 (6 bases). Deletions cut 0 bases from V and 1 base from J, with 6 bases between. This CDR3 comprises 14 residues. From germline, CDR1 is SEHNR and CDR2 FQNEAQ (reference sequence). The CDR3 protein is CASSLAGGQETQYF. CDR3 bases: TGTGCCAGCAGCTTAGCGGGGGGCCAAGAGACCCAGTACTTC.

V usage is TRBV7-6 and J usage is TRBJ1-1; TRBD1 aligns across 8 bases. The CDR3 consists of 14 residues. Germline loops: CDR1 SGHVS, CDR2 FNYEAQ. Losses at the gene ends were 4 bases for V and 4 bases for J; bases not matched to a gene: 5. CDR3 nucleotides: TGTGCCAGCAGCTATACAGGGGGTAGCACTGAAGCTTTCTTT. Its protein product is CASSYTGGSTEAFF. The full variable domain, rest sourced from reference TRBV7-6 and TRBJ1-1, is GAGVSQSPRYKVTKRGQDVALRCDPISGHVSLYWYRQALGQGPEFLTYFNYEAQQDKSGLPNDRFSAERPEGSISTLTIQRTEQRDSAMYRCASSYTGGSTEAFFGQGTRLTVV.

The chain employs TRBV10-3 and TRBJ1-1; 8 bases align to TRBD1. CDR1 and CDR2 (germline): ENHRY, SYGVKD. This CDR3 region has 18 residues. The J segment lost 2 bases and the V segment lost 0 bases, leaving 11 bases of the junction unmatched. The CDR3 is CAISESNRGKQGNTEAFF. The CDR3 coding sequence is TGTGCCATCAGTGAGTCGAACAGGGGGAAACAAGGAAACACTGAAGCTTTCTTT.

Only one count was recorded for this clone. The chain employs TRBV2 and TRBJ2-7; 10 nucleotides match TRBD1. V gave up 6 bases and J gave up 6 bases; unmatched junction bases: 11. Germline assignment: CDR1 SNHLY and CDR2 FYNNEI. The CDR3 runs to 15 residues. CDR3 DNA: TGTGCCAGCAGGGCTTGGACAGGGGGAGGGAGCGAGCAGTACTTC. Amino acid sequence: CASRAWTGGGSEQYF.

The count of this clone is one. The V and J genes are TRBV5-6 and TRBJ2-7; D may be TRBD2 (6 bases). This CDR3 has 15 residues. Germline CDR1 is SGHDT and CDR2 is YYEEEE. V lost 0 bases, J lost 3 bases, and 13 bases lay in between. CDR3 sequence (DNA): TGTGCCAGCAGCTTGGAAGGGTCGCGGGACTACGAGCAGTACTTC. Translated, it gives CASSLEGSRDYEQYF.

The V call is TRBV7-3, the J call TRBJ2-3, with 7 bases aligning to TRBD1. This CDR3 contains 16 residues. Germline CDR1 is SGHTA and CDR2 is FQGTGA. V lost 5 bases to trimming and J lost 2 bases; unmatched junction nucleotides: 10. CDR3 amino acids: CASSPGWGQITDTQYF. The CDR3 DNA follows: TGTGCCAGCAGCCCAGGATGGGGACAGATCACAGATACGCAGTATTTT.

The rearrangement joins TRBV15 to TRBJ2-1; D possibly corresponds to TRBD1 (6 bases). The V end was cut by 8 bases, the J end by 4 bases, with 9 bases between. The germline V gene encodes CDR1 LNHNV and CDR2 YYDKDF (reference sequence). This CDR3 contains 12 residues. The CDR3 is CATGQGYNEQFF. CDR3 bases: TGTGCCACCGGGCAGGGGTACAATGAGCAGTTCTTC.

This sequence joins TRBV25-1 and TRBJ2-7, with D possibly matching TRBD2 (5 bases). The CDR3 sequence is 13 residues long. Germline V gene lookup returns CDR1 MGHDK and CDR2 SYGVNS. V lost 2 bases, J lost 3 bases, and 8 bases lay in between. The CDR3: CASSEPGFYEQYF. The CDR3 DNA follows: TGTGCCAGCAGTGAACCGGGATTCTACGAGCAGTACTTC.